Listed below are T cell receptor beta chains from one sample, sequenced in a study of Ad26.COV2.S vaccination and SARS-CoV-2 variants. This table comes from immunoSEQ multiplex PCR, and its TCRdb copy is limited to in-frame clones, with some not included. Of around 400,000 clones in the sample, 90% were seen once. The sample was peripheral blood, taken in a trial of Ad26.COV2.S vaccine versus placebo. The origin of the receptors is a person aged 18-60 years who received the Ad26.COV2.S COVID-19 vaccine or a placebo. Both conserved end residues are part of each CDR3. The D gene is left open where the match is weak. Expanded clones are given a class, and other clones once, few, many or no size at all.

d_gene: .
v_gene: TRBV19
abundance: once
j_gene: TRBJ1-4
CDR3aa: CASNVGRNNEKLFF
CDR3nt: TGTGCCAGTAACGTGGGACGGAATAATGAAAAACTGTTTTTT

d_gene: .
v_gene: TRBV28
abundance: .
j_gene: TRBJ1-5
CDR3aa: CASSLMQIANQPQHF
CDR3nt: TGTGCCAGCAGTTTAATGCAGATTGCCAATCAGCCCCAGCATTTT

d_gene: .
v_gene: TRBV19
abundance: .
j_gene: TRBJ1-5
CDR3aa: CASRYKVNQPQHF
CDR3nt: TGTGCCAGTAGATACAAGGTCAATCAGCCCCAGCATTTT

d_gene: .
v_gene: TRBV5-5
abundance: .
j_gene: TRBJ1-1
CDR3aa: CASSWDRPSGVAAFF
CDR3nt: TGTGCCAGCAGCTGGGACCGGCCCTCAGGGGTCGCAGCTTTCTTT

d_gene: .
v_gene: TRBV28
abundance: .
j_gene: TRBJ2-7
CDR3aa: CASSLADGHYEQYF
CDR3nt: TGTGCCAGCAGTTTAGCCGACGGACACTACGAGCAGTACTTC

d_gene: .
v_gene: TRBV30
abundance: .
j_gene: TRBJ1-2
CDR3aa: CAWGYRVAYPGTYGYTF
CDR3nt: TGTGCCTGGGGGTACAGGGTGGCGTATCCAGGGACCTATGGCTACACCTTC

d_gene: TRBD1
v_gene: TRBV5-4
abundance: .
j_gene: TRBJ2-2
CDR3aa: CASSLEWTGDTGELFF
CDR3nt: TGTGCCAGCAGCTTGGAGTGGACAGGGGACACCGGGGAGCTGTTTTTT

d_gene: .
v_gene: TRBV29-1
abundance: .
j_gene: TRBJ1-2
CDR3aa: CSVEGGEEEYGYTF
CDR3nt: TGCAGCGTTGAGGGAGGGGAAGAGGAGTATGGCTACACCTTC

d_gene: .
v_gene: TRBV3-1/TRBV3-2
abundance: .
j_gene: TRBJ1-4
CDR3aa: CASSQLTVATNEKLFF
CDR3nt: TGTGCCAGCAGCCAACTTACAGTTGCAACTAATGAAAAACTGTTTTTT

d_gene: .
v_gene: TRBV30
abundance: .
j_gene: TRBJ1-1
CDR3aa: CAWNPGGEGFSEAFF
CDR3nt: TGTGCCTGGAACCCCGGGGGGGAGGGGTTCTCTGAAGCTTTCTTT

d_gene: .
v_gene: TRBV6-5
abundance: once
j_gene: TRBJ2-7
CDR3aa: CASSSGRSSYEQYF
CDR3nt: TGTGCCAGCAGTTCCGGACGGAGCTCCTACGAGCAGTACTTC

d_gene: TRBD1
v_gene: TRBV29-1
abundance: once
j_gene: TRBJ1-5
CDR3aa: CSARTGERQPQHF
CDR3nt: TGCAGCGCCCGGACAGGGGAGCGCCAGCCCCAGCATTTT

d_gene: .
v_gene: TRBV3-1/TRBV3-2
abundance: .
j_gene: TRBJ2-7
CDR3aa: CASSQDQGTPYEQYF
CDR3nt: TGTGCCAGCAGCCAAGATCAGGGGACACCCTACGAGCAGTACTTC

d_gene: .
v_gene: TRBV10-2
abundance: .
j_gene: TRBJ1-1
CDR3aa: CASSESRGTLPTEAFF
CDR3nt: TGCGCCAGCAGTGAGTCGAGAGGGACTTTGCCCACTGAAGCTTTCTTT

d_gene: .
v_gene: TRBV4-3
abundance: few
j_gene: TRBJ2-7
CDR3aa: CASSQDQANYEQYF
CDR3nt: TGCGCCAGCAGCCAAGACCAGGCTAACTACGAGCAGTACTTC

d_gene: .
v_gene: TRBV6-5
abundance: .
j_gene: TRBJ2-5
CDR3aa: CASARVAGYQETQYF
CDR3nt: TGTGCCAGCGCCCGAGTGGCGGGGTACCAAGAGACCCAGTACTTC

d_gene: TRBD2
v_gene: TRBV19
abundance: .
j_gene: TRBJ2-1
CDR3aa: CASSIRTSGRNNEQFF
CDR3nt: TGTGCCAGTAGTATAAGGACTAGCGGGAGGAACAATGAGCAGTTCTTC

d_gene: .
v_gene: TRBV6-5
abundance: .
j_gene: TRBJ2-7
CDR3aa: CASSLGPLRTYEQYF
CDR3nt: TGTGCCAGCAGCCTGGGACCCCTAAGAACCTACGAGCAGTACTTC

d_gene: TRBD1
v_gene: TRBV9
abundance: .
j_gene: TRBJ1-2
CDR3aa: CASSAGFGTGGAYGYTF
CDR3nt: TGTGCCAGCAGCGCGGGCTTTGGGACAGGGGGCGCCTATGGCTACACCTTC

d_gene: TRBD2
v_gene: TRBV7-9
abundance: .
j_gene: TRBJ2-2
CDR3aa: CASSLVGAGETGELFF
CDR3nt: TGTGCCAGCAGCTTAGTCGGGGCGGGAGAAACCGGGGAGCTGTTTTTT

d_gene: TRBD2
v_gene: TRBV10-3
abundance: .
j_gene: TRBJ2-1
CDR3aa: CAISEGLAGGVRDEQFF
CDR3nt: TGTGCCATCAGTGAAGGGTTAGCGGGAGGAGTAAGAGATGAGCAGTTCTTC

d_gene: TRBD1
v_gene: TRBV2
abundance: .
j_gene: TRBJ2-3
CDR3aa: CASLGPGGRTDTQYF
CDR3nt: TGTGCCAGTCTGGGCCCAGGGGGTCGCACAGATACGCAGTATTTT

d_gene: .
v_gene: TRBV5-1
abundance: .
j_gene: TRBJ2-7
CDR3aa: CASSLVTGMHHEQYF
CDR3nt: TGCGCCAGCAGCTTGGTGACGGGAATGCACCACGAGCAGTACTTC

d_gene: .
v_gene: TRBV5-4
abundance: once
j_gene: TRBJ2-2
CDR3aa: CASSLGLLLSPNTGELFF
CDR3nt: TGTGCCAGCAGCTTAGGACTACTCCTTTCCCCTAACACCGGGGAGCTGTTTTTT

d_gene: .
v_gene: TRBV12-1
abundance: .
j_gene: TRBJ2-3
CDR3aa: CASSLDKGTGGTDTQYF
CDR3nt: TGTGCCAGCAGCTTGGACAAAGGGACAGGTGGCACAGATACGCAGTATTTT

d_gene: .
v_gene: TRBV6-5
abundance: .
j_gene: TRBJ2-7
CDR3aa: CASSPQGSYEQYF
CDR3nt: TGTGCCAGCAGTCCACAGGGTTCCTACGAGCAGTACTTC

d_gene: .
v_gene: TRBV7-9
abundance: .
j_gene: TRBJ2-7
CDR3aa: CASSSLPPQGTYEQYF
CDR3nt: TGTGCCAGCAGCTCTCTCCCCCCCCAGGGGACCTACGAGCAGTACTTC

d_gene: .
v_gene: TRBV3-1/TRBV3-2
abundance: .
j_gene: TRBJ2-5
CDR3aa: CASSQVLEETQYF
CDR3nt: TGTGCCAGCAGCCAAGTACTAGAAGAGACCCAGTACTTC

d_gene: .
v_gene: TRBV13
abundance: .
j_gene: TRBJ1-3
CDR3aa: CASSLEPGFDVPGNTIYF
CDR3nt: TGTGCCAGCAGCTTAGAACCCGGGTTTGATGTTCCTGGAAACACCATATATTTT

d_gene: TRBD2
v_gene: TRBV28
abundance: .
j_gene: TRBJ2-7
CDR3aa: CATWGGHYEQYF
CDR3nt: TGTGCCACTTGGGGAGGGCACTACGAGCAGTACTTC

d_gene: .
v_gene: TRBV19
abundance: .
j_gene: TRBJ1-3
CDR3aa: CASSTTAGNTIYF
CDR3nt: TGTGCCAGTAGCACGACGGCTGGAAACACCATATATTTT

d_gene: .
v_gene: TRBV28
abundance: .
j_gene: TRBJ2-7
CDR3aa: CASTTLAGDHEQYF
CDR3nt: TGTGCCAGCACCACCCTGGCCGGGGACCACGAGCAGTACTTC

d_gene: .
v_gene: TRBV6-5
abundance: .
j_gene: TRBJ2-2
CDR3aa: CASSPLGYTGELFF
CDR3nt: TGTGCCAGCAGTCCCCTAGGGTACACCGGGGAGCTGTTTTTT

d_gene: TRBD1
v_gene: TRBV3-1/TRBV3-2
abundance: .
j_gene: TRBJ1-5
CDR3aa: CASSPSDRGKQNQPQHF
CDR3nt: TGTGCCAGCAGCCCCTCCGACAGGGGTAAGCAAAATCAGCCCCAGCATTTT

d_gene: TRBD2
v_gene: TRBV28
abundance: .
j_gene: TRBJ2-1
CDR3aa: CASSLISSGTYNEQFF
CDR3nt: TGTGCCAGCAGTTTAATCTCCAGCGGGACTTACAATGAGCAGTTCTTC

d_gene: .
v_gene: TRBV19
abundance: once
j_gene: TRBJ1-2
CDR3aa: CASSIGDLGDPAGYTF
CDR3nt: TGTGCCAGTAGTATAGGCGATTTAGGGGATCCGGCTGGCTACACCTTC

d_gene: .
v_gene: TRBV15
abundance: .
j_gene: TRBJ2-1
CDR3aa: CATSSLPGYNEQFF
CDR3nt: TGTGCCACCAGCAGCCTACCCGGTTACAATGAGCAGTTCTTC

d_gene: .
v_gene: TRBV2
abundance: few
j_gene: TRBJ1-6
CDR3aa: CASSGPEYTSPLHF
CDR3nt: TGTGCCAGCAGTGGCCCGGAGTACACTTCACCCCTCCACTTT

d_gene: TRBD1
v_gene: TRBV6-2/TRBV6-3
abundance: .
j_gene: TRBJ2-3
CDR3aa: CASSYGGQSTDTQYF
CDR3nt: TGTGCCAGCAGCTATGGGGGACAGAGCACAGATACGCAGTATTTT

d_gene: .
v_gene: TRBV6-2/TRBV6-3
abundance: .
j_gene: TRBJ2-5
CDR3aa: CASSYSRSLGGTQYF
CDR3nt: TGTGCCAGCAGTTACTCGAGGTCCCTCGGGGGGACCCAGTACTTC

d_gene: .
v_gene: TRBV7-8
abundance: .
j_gene: TRBJ1-1
CDR3aa: CASSLQRPGHTEAFF
CDR3nt: TGTGCCAGCAGCTTACAAAGACCAGGGCACACTGAAGCTTTCTTT

d_gene: .
v_gene: TRBV12-3/TRBV12-4
abundance: .
j_gene: TRBJ1-2
CDR3aa: CASSHSRGYTF
CDR3nt: TGTGCCAGCAGCCATTCGCGTGGCTACACCTTC

d_gene: TRBD2
v_gene: TRBV3-1/TRBV3-2
abundance: .
j_gene: TRBJ2-7
CDR3aa: CASSQDTQGLYEQYF
CDR3nt: TGTGCCAGCAGCCAAGATACCCAGGGACTATACGAGCAGTACTTC

d_gene: .
v_gene: TRBV4-1
abundance: .
j_gene: TRBJ2-6
CDR3aa: CASSVPFVSSGANVLTF
CDR3nt: TGCGCCAGCAGCGTGCCATTTGTTAGCTCTGGGGCCAACGTCCTGACTTTC

d_gene: .
v_gene: TRBV6-5
abundance: .
j_gene: TRBJ1-1
CDR3aa: CASKESADPEAFF
CDR3nt: TGTGCCAGCAAAGAGTCGGCTGACCCTGAAGCTTTCTTT

d_gene: .
v_gene: TRBV4-1
abundance: .
j_gene: TRBJ1-2
CDR3aa: CASSQKGLYGYTF
CDR3nt: TGCGCCAGCAGCCAAAAGGGACTCTATGGCTACACCTTC

d_gene: .
v_gene: TRBV19
abundance: once
j_gene: TRBJ2-1
CDR3aa: CASSLPLSAHEQFF
CDR3nt: TGTGCCAGTAGTCTCCCCCTCAGCGCCCATGAGCAGTTCTTC

d_gene: TRBD1
v_gene: TRBV28
abundance: .
j_gene: TRBJ2-7
CDR3aa: CASSFAGTATYEQYF
CDR3nt: TGTGCCAGCAGCTTCGCCGGGACAGCCACCTACGAGCAGTACTTC

d_gene: TRBD1
v_gene: TRBV5-8
abundance: .
j_gene: TRBJ2-7
CDR3aa: CASSLGTGRNEQYF
CDR3nt: TGTGCCAGCAGCCTTGGGACAGGGAGGAACGAGCAGTACTTC

d_gene: .
v_gene: TRBV6-6
abundance: .
j_gene: TRBJ2-5
CDR3aa: CASRQGETQYF
CDR3nt: TGTGCCAGCAGGCAAGGCGAGACCCAGTACTTC

d_gene: TRBD1
v_gene: TRBV27
abundance: .
j_gene: TRBJ1-3
CDR3aa: CASKGTGPSGNTIYF
CDR3nt: TGTGCCAGCAAAGGGACAGGACCCTCTGGAAACACCATATATTTT

d_gene: TRBD1
v_gene: TRBV7-8
abundance: .
j_gene: TRBJ2-7
CDR3aa: CASSFQRTGPYEQYF
CDR3nt: TGTGCCAGCAGCTTTCAAAGGACAGGGCCCTACGAGCAGTACTTC

d_gene: .
v_gene: TRBV4-1
abundance: once
j_gene: TRBJ2-1
CDR3aa: CASSQDPGRADSYNEQFF
CDR3nt: TGCGCCAGCAGCCAAGACCCCGGGCGAGCGGACTCCTACAATGAGCAGTTCTTC

d_gene: .
v_gene: TRBV7-9
abundance: .
j_gene: TRBJ2-7
CDR3aa: CASRAPNYEQYF
CDR3nt: TGTGCCAGCAGGGCACCCAACTACGAGCAGTACTTC

d_gene: .
v_gene: TRBV7-8
abundance: .
j_gene: TRBJ2-5
CDR3aa: CASRRLMETQYF
CDR3nt: TGTGCCAGCCGCCGCCTCATGGAGACCCAGTACTTC

d_gene: TRBD2
v_gene: TRBV28
abundance: .
j_gene: TRBJ2-7
CDR3aa: CASSLSLLAGVPDEQYF
CDR3nt: TGTGCCAGCAGTTTATCCCTACTAGCGGGAGTACCCGACGAGCAGTACTTC

d_gene: .
v_gene: TRBV28
abundance: once
j_gene: TRBJ2-7
CDR3aa: CASSSPGASVKNEQYF
CDR3nt: TGTGCCAGCAGTTCCCCCGGGGCATCCGTCAAGAACGAGCAGTACTTC